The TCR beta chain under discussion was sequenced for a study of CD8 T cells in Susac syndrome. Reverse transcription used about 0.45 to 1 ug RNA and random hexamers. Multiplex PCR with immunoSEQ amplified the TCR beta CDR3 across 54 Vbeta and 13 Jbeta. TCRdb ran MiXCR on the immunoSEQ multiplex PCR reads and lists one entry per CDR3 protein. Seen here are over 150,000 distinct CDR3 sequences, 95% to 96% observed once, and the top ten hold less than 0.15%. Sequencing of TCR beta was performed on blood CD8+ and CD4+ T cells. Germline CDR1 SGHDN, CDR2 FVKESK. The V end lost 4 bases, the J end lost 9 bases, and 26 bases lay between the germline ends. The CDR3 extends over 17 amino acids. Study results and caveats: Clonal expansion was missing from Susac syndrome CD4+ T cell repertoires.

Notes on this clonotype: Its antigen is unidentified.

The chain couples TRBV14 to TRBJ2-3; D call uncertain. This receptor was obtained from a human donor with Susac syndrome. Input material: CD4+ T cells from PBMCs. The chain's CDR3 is CASSLSTGPTPSWTQYF. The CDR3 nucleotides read TGTGCCAGCAGCCTTTCGACCGGACCCACTCCCTCGTGGACGCAGTATTTT.